The 23 T cell receptor beta chains reported below all come from one sample, sequenced in a study of Ad26.COV2.S vaccination and SARS-CoV-2 variants. Data came from immunoSEQ multiplex PCR; TCRdb stores just in-frame clones and leaves some out. The table records about 350,000 clones, roughly 89% of them present only once. Treatment described: 15 to 20 received Ad26.COV2.S at low or high dose, single or two shots; 5 received placebo; per-sample allocation not given. The samples date from day 63 after the first vaccine or placebo injection. This specimen was peripheral blood, taken in a trial of Ad26.COV2.S vaccine versus placebo. The receptors stem from a person aged 18-65 years who received the Ad26.COV2.S COVID-19 vaccine or a placebo.

This chain connects TRBV24-1 to TRBJ2-3; D call uncertain. V lost 3 bases to trimming and J lost 2 bases, with 5 bases between them. The CDR3 has 13 residues. CDR1 and CDR2 (germline): KGHDR, SFDVKD. CDR3 nucleotides: TGTGCCACCAGTGATAGTAACACAGATACGCAGTATTTT. This encodes CATSDSNTDTQYF.

The chain has TRBV19 and TRBJ2-7; the D is unclear. The V end lost 0 bases, the J end lost 0 bases, and 6 bases lay between the germline ends. CDR1 and CDR2 (germline): LNHDA, SQIVND (reference sequence). The CDR3 covers 14 residues. Here the CDR3 DNA reads TGTGCCAGTAGTATAGATGGTTACTCCTACGAGCAGTACTTC. As protein: CASSIDGYSYEQYF.

This chain uses TRBV6-4 with TRBJ2-1, with TRBD1 identical over 8 bases. CDR1 and CDR2 from the germline V gene are MRHNA and SNTAGT. V lost 4 bases and J lost 9; bases outside the gene matches: 8. This CDR3 region has 14 residues. The DNA for the CDR3 is TGTGCCAGCAGTGTACGGACAGGGATCGGTGAGCAGTTCTTC. Its protein is CASSVRTGIGEQFF.

In this sample, this clone turned up once. This chain joins TRBV25-1 and TRBJ2-5; 7 nucleotides agree with TRBD1. There are 13 residues in the CDR3. From germline, CDR1 is MGHDK and CDR2 SYGVNS. Trimming at V came to 6 bases and at J to 5 bases, leaving 6 bases not matched to a gene. The CDR3 DNA is TGTGCCAGCAGGTCAGGGGGTATCGAGACCCAGTACTTC. As protein: CASRSGGIETQYF.

The CDR3, as DNA: TGTGCCAGCAGACCGGGGGTCAATCAGCCCCAGCATTTT. Its protein is CASRPGVNQPQHF. V and J are TRBV12-3 or TRBV12-4 and TRBJ1-5; TRBD1 might be the D (5 bases). The CDR3 spans 13 residues. The ends were cut back, 6 bases at V and 3 bases at J, with 9 bases in the middle.

The chain carries TRBV9 and TRBJ2-7; perhaps TRBD1 as D (5 bases). The CDR3 runs to 14 residues. Germline V gene data show CDR1 as SGDLS and CDR2 as YYNGEE. Trimming took 3 bases from V and 5 from J, leaving 15 bases between them. CDR3 sequence: CASSGGRDPNEQYF. As DNA, the CDR3 is TGTGCCAGCAGCGGAGGCAGGGATCCTAACGAGCAGTACTTC.

A remark on this clone: Additional DNA sequences in this sample encode the identical CDR3. V and J are TRBV18 and TRBJ1-5; TRBD1 agrees at 9 bases. Germline-derived CDR1 and CDR2 are KGHSH and LQKENI. The CDR3 length is 14 residues. V shed 6 bases and J 7 bases; nucleotides not matched to a gene: 7. The CDR3 region has the DNA TGTGCCAGCTCGCCAACAGGGGGCGGACAGCCCCAGCATTTT. Residues: CASSPTGGGQPQHF. Using reference TRBV18 and TRBJ1-5 for the parts outside the CDR3, the full variable domain is NAGVMQNPRHLVRRRGQEARLRCSPMKGHSHVYWYRQLPEEGLKFMVYLQKENIIDESGMPKERFSAEFPKEGPSILRIQQVVRGDSAAYFCASSPTGGGQPQHFGDGTRLSIL.

About this clone: The sample contains more than one DNA sequence encoding this CDR3. The chain has TRBV27 and TRBJ2-7, with a possible D match to TRBD1 (6 bases). Germline V gene lookup returns CDR1 MNHEY and CDR2 SMNVEV (reference sequence). The V end was cut by 2 bases, the J end by 6 bases, with 14 bases between. The CDR3 covers 14 residues. The CDR3 protein is CASSLRQGLGEQYF. The CDR3 DNA reads as TGTGCCAGCAGTTTAAGGCAGGGGTTGGGCGAGCAGTACTTC.

As for this clone: The junction shows a germline mismatch at one end, possibly a read error. The chain uses TRBV5-1 and TRBJ2-5; either TRBD1 or TRBD2 may fit D (5 bases each). Germline CDR1 and CDR2: SGHRS and YFSETQ. This CDR3 has 13 amino acids. CDR3 sequence reads: CASGRGLQGTQYF. The CDR3 DNA is TGCGCCAGCGGCCGGGGCCTCCAAGGGACCCAGTACTTC. The full variable domain, its missing parts supplied by reference TRBV5-1 and TRBJ2-5, is KAGVTQTPRYLIKTRGQQVTLSCSPISGHRSVSWYQQTPGQGLQFLFEYFSETQRNKGNFPGRFSGRQFSNSRSEMNVSTLELGDSALYLCASGRGLQGTQYFGPGTRLLVL.

This clone turned up a few times. The chain joins TRBV2 to TRBJ2-7; 16 positions agree with TRBD2. Germline CDR1 reads SNHLY; CDR2 reads FYNNEI. The length of the CDR3 is 15 residues. The junction had 4 bases not matched to a gene; V was cut back by 8 bases and J by 3 bases. DNA for the CDR3: TGTGCCAGCTCGGGACTAGCGGGAGGGGGCTACGAGCAGTACTTC. Its translation is CASSGLAGGGYEQYF.

The genes are TRBV13 and TRBJ2-2; 9 bases line up with TRBD2. Germline CDR1 and CDR2: PRHDT and FYEKMQ (reference sequence). The V segment lost 4 bases and the J segment 6 bases; nucleotides outside the gene matches: 9. The CDR3 consists of 16 residues. CDR3 in DNA: TGTGCCAGCAGCTCCGTGCGGGAGGGCCTTCCCGGGGAGCTGTTTTTT. Encoded protein: CASSSVREGLPGELFF.

V usage is TRBV28 and J usage is TRBJ1-1; 9 bases agree with TRBD1. J was trimmed by 2 bases and V by 4 bases; bases with no gene match: 5. CDR3 length: 15 amino acids. CDR1 MDHEN and CDR2 SYDVKM come from the germline V gene. The CDR3 protein is CASSSTGGFNTEAFF. The CDR3 nucleotides read TGTGCCAGCAGTTCGACAGGGGGATTTAACACTGAAGCTTTCTTT.

The chain uses TRBV30 and TRBJ2-2, with TRBD2 as a possible D gene (6 bases). The CDR3 consists of 14 residues. Germline CDR1 is GTSNPN and CDR2 is SVGIG (reference sequence). Trimming left V 4 bases short and J 1 base short, with 10 bases between. CDR3 in DNA: TGTGCCTGGAACGGCGGGGTGAACACCGGGGAGCTGTTTTTT. Protein: CAWNGGVNTGELFF.

The gene calls are TRBV29-1 and TRBJ2-1; D perhaps matches TRBD1 (7 bases). Germline CDR1 reads SQVTM; CDR2 reads ANQGSEA. V was pared by 2 bases and J by 8 bases, with 16 bases between. The CDR3 runs 14 residues. The CDR3, as DNA: TGCAGCGTTGAACGGACAGGCGGGATCCATGAGCAGTTCTTC. Translated, it gives CSVERTGGIHEQFF.

V and J are TRBV24-1 and TRBJ2-1; D call uncertain. CDR1 and CDR2 from the germline V gene are KGHDR and SFDVKD. The ends were cut back, 10 bases at V and 8 bases at J, with 11 bases in the middle. This CDR3 is built from 11 residues. The CDR3 sequence: CATQGLHEQFF. DNA for the CDR3: TGTGCCACGCAAGGTCTTCATGAGCAGTTCTTC.

The chain recombines TRBV5-1 with TRBJ2-7, with TRBD2 as a possible D gene (6 bases). The length of the CDR3 is 14 residues. V lost 0 bases and J 5 bases, leaving 12 bases between the germline ends. CDR1 and CDR2 from the germline V gene are SGHRS and YFSETQ. The CDR3 sequence: CASSLAGLLNEQYF. The CDR3, as DNA: TGCGCCAGCAGCTTGGCCGGACTACTCAACGAGCAGTACTTC.

The gene calls are TRBV7-8 and TRBJ1-1; no firm D call. Trimming took off 3 bases at V and 4 bases at J, with 9 bases between the two ends. The CDR3 contains 13 residues. CDR1 is SGHVS and CDR2 is FQNEAQ in the germline V gene. The CDR3, as DNA: TGTGCCAGCAGCTTCGTCGGCGGCACTGAAGCTTTCTTT. Protein sequence: CASSFVGGTEAFF.

V is TRBV4-2 and J is TRBJ1-5; a possible D gene is TRBD1 (6 bases). V was trimmed by 4 bases and J by 0 bases, leaving 13 bases between them. From germline, CDR1 is LGHNA and CDR2 YNFKEQ. The length of the CDR3 is 16 residues. CDR3: CASSLIYRVSNQPQHF. DNA of the CDR3: TGTGCCAGCAGCCTAATATACAGGGTTAGCAATCAGCCCCAGCATTTT.

J is TRBJ1-5 and V is TRBV7-8; TRBD1 agrees at 7 bases. CDR1 is SGHVS, CDR2 FQNEAQ, per germline. V shed 1 base, J shed 4 bases, and the junction held 4 bases outside the gene matches. CDR3 length equals 15 residues. This chain's CDR3 is CASSLDGTVNQPQHF. The CDR3 DNA reads TGTGCCAGCAGCTTAGATGGGACAGTTAATCAGCCCCAGCATTTT.

The rearrangement uses TRBV7-2 and TRBJ1-2; no clear D. Germline lookup yields CDR1 SGHTA and CDR2 FQGNSA. The germline V and J ends were trimmed by 2 bases and 9 bases, with 13 bases remaining between them. This CDR3 comprises 13 residues. CDR3 protein: CASSLTPSWSYTF. The CDR3 nucleotides are TGTGCCAGCAGCTTAACCCCCAGTTGGAGCTACACCTTC.

The chain links TRBV30 to TRBJ1-3; no firm D call. V dropped 1 base and J dropped 4 bases, with 8 bases sitting between them. There are 13 residues in the CDR3. The germline V gene has CDR1 GTSNPN and CDR2 SVGIG (reference sequence). CDR3 bases: TGTGCCTGGAGTGGGGGATCAGGAAACACCATATATTTT. Amino acid sequence: CAWSGGSGNTIYF.

V gene TRBV3-1 (or the pseudogene TRBV3-2) combines with J gene TRBJ1-5; possibly TRBD1 for D (6 bases). The CDR3 sequence is 18 residues long. Trimming stripped 0 bases from V and 6 bases from J, with 21 bases between. CDR1 is LGHDT and CDR2 is YNNKEL in the germline V gene (reference sequence). The CDR3 region is CASSQDLRLGGAVQPQHF. The CDR3 region has the DNA TGTGCCAGCAGCCAAGATCTTAGGTTGGGGGGCGCGGTTCAGCCCCAGCATTTT.

This chain joins TRBV7-2 and TRBJ1-1, with D possibly being TRBD1 (5 bases). The germline V and J ends were trimmed by 5 bases and 7 bases, with 20 bases remaining between them. In germline, CDR1 is SGHTA, CDR2 FQGNSA. This CDR3 has 15 residues. In DNA, the CDR3 is TGTGCCAGCAGCGGACCGGGGACCCTAGGTGGTGAAGCTTTCTTT. Translation: CASSGPGTLGGEAFF.